Listed here are 3 T cell receptor beta chains from one sample, sequenced in a study of PD-L1 blockade in urothelial cancer. Repertoires were generated with immunoSEQ multiplex PCR, while TCRdb's copy carries only in-frame clones and drops some. The sample carries approximately 50,000 clones, about 86% recorded once. Sample time point: pretreatment peripheral blood. The source material was PBMCs, sampled around atezolizumab (anti-PD-L1) treatment. The origin of the receptors is a man aged 60 to 75 with urothelial cancer.

V and J are TRBV7-2 and TRBJ2-7, with TRBD1 identical over 8 bases. The V and J ends lost 3 bases and 2 bases, in that order; junction bases with no gene match: 9. This CDR3 is built from 16 residues. Germline V gene lookup returns CDR1 SGHTA and CDR2 FQGNSA. CDR3 DNA sequence: TGTGCCAGCAGCTTCAAAGGGGACAGGACGACCTACGAGCAGTACTTC. It translates to CASSFKGDRTTYEQYF.

The chain carries TRBV13 and TRBJ1-6; weak D call: TRBD1 (5 bases). CDR1 PRHDT and CDR2 FYEKMQ come from the germline V gene (reference sequence). CDR3 size: 16 residues. Trimming left V 0 bases short and J 5 bases short, with 11 bases between. The CDR3 here is CASSLGLTANNSPLHF. For the CDR3, the DNA is TGTGCCAGCAGCTTAGGACTGACAGCTAATAATTCACCCCTCCACTTT.

The chain carries TRBV2 and TRBJ1-5, with D possibly TRBD1 on 6 matching bases. Germline V CDR1 and CDR2: SNHLY, FYNNEI. The CDR3 is 14 residues long. Trimming left V 6 bases short and J 6 bases short, with 15 bases between. For the CDR3, the DNA is TGTGCCAGCAGCCTAGACAGGCAGGGTCAGCCCCAGCATTTT. Translated: CASSLDRQGQPQHF.